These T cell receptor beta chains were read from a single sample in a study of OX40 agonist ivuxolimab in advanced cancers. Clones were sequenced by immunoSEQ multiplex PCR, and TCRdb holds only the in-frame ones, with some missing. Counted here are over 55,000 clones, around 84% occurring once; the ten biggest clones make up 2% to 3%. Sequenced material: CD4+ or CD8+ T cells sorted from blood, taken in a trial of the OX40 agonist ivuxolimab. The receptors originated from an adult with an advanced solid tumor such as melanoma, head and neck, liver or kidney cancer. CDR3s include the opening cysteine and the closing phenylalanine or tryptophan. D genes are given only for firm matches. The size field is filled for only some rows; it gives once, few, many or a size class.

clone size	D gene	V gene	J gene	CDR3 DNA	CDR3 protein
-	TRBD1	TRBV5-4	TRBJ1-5	TGTGCCAGCAGCCCGGAACCGGGACAGGGTAGCAATCAGCCCCAGCATTTT	CASSPEPGQGSNQPQHF
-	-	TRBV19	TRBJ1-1	TGTGCCAGTAGTGTAGGCGCAGGGGTGAACACTGAAGCTTTCTTT	CASSVGAGVNTEAFF
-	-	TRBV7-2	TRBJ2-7	TGTGCCAGCAGCTTATCAGCCCCTACGGGGCAGTACTTC	CASSLSAPTGQYF
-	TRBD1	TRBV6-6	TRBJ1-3	TGTGCCAGCAGCAGACCGCAGGGGGACTCTGGAAACACCATATATTTT	CASSRPQGDSGNTIYF
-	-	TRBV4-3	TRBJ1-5	TGCGCCAGCAGCGAGCGCTTGGGGGGTTTAGTTCAGCCCCAGCATTTT	CASSERLGGLVQPQHF
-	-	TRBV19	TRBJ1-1	TGTGCCAGTAAGATCTTGGGGGCACAGAACACTGAAGCTTTCTTT	CASKILGAQNTEAFF
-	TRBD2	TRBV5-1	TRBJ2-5	TGCGCCAGCAGCTTGGGGACTAGCACAAAGACCCAGTACTTC	CASSLGTSTKTQYF
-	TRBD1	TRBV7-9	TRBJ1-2	TGTGCCAGCAGCTTAGGCATTAGGACAGGGAACGGCTACACCTTC	CASSLGIRTGNGYTF
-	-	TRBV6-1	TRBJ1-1	TGTGCCAGCACCTCCTCGGGGGGGGGCACTGAAGCTTTCTTT	CASTSSGGGTEAFF
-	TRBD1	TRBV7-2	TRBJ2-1	TGTGCCAGCAGCTTTGAGGGGGCCAATGAGCAGTTCTTC	CASSFEGANEQFF
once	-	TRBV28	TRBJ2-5	TGTGCCAGCAGTATCACAGGGCCACAAGAGACCCAGTACTTC	CASSITGPQETQYF
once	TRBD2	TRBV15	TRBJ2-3	TGTGCCACCAGCAGTGCCCGGGACTACGCTACAGATACGCAGTATTTT	CATSSARDYATDTQYF
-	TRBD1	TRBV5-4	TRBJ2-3	TGTGCCAGCAGCAGGGGACAGGGGAGCACAGATACGCAGTATTTT	CASSRGQGSTDTQYF
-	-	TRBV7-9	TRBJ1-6	TGTGCCAGCAGCCGGGCAGAAGATAATTCACCCCTCCACTTT	CASSRAEDNSPLHF
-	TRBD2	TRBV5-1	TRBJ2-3	TGCGCCAGCAGCTTCCTAAATAGCGGGGGTAGCACAGATACGCAGTATTTT	CASSFLNSGGSTDTQYF
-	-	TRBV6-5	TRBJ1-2	TGTGCCAGCAGTTACCAACCAGGAAACTATGGCTACACCTTC	CASSYQPGNYGYTF
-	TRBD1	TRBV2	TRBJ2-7	TGTGCCAGCCGGGACAGGAACTACGAGCAGTACTTC	CASRDRNYEQYF
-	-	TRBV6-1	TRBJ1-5	TGTGCCAGCAGCGCAACAGGTAATTGGCAGCCCCAGCATTTT	CASSATGNWQPQHF
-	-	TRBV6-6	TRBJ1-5	TGTGCCAGCACCATAAAGAGAGATCAGCCCCAGCATTTT	CASTIKRDQPQHF
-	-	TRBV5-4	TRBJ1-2	TGTGCCAGCAGCGAGACAGGAAATTATGGCTACACCTTC	CASSETGNYGYTF
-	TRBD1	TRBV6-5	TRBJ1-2	TGTGCCAGCAGTTACGGACAGGGCCATGGCTACACCTTC	CASSYGQGHGYTF
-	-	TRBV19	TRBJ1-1	TGTGCCAGTAGGGAGGTCGGGGTAACCGCTGAAGCTTTCTTT	CASREVGVTAEAFF
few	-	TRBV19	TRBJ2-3	TGTGCCAGTAGTATAGTTGGGTTGACTAGCACAGATACGCAGTATTTT	CASSIVGLTSTDTQYF
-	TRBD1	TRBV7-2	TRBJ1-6	TGTGCCAGCAGCTCCAACTACAGGGGCACCCTCCACTTT	CASSSNYRGTLHF
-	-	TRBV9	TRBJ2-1	TGTGCCAGCAGCGTAGCTGGTGGGGGGTTATCCTACAATGAGCAGTTCTTC	CASSVAGGGLSYNEQFF
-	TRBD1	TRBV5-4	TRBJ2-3	TGTGCCAGCAGCCCCCCGGCGACAGGGTCAGATACGCAGTATTTT	CASSPPATGSDTQYF
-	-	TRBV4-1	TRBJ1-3	TGCGCCAGCAGCCAAGTCCCCGGGGAGTCGGGAAACACCATATATTTT	CASSQVPGESGNTIYF
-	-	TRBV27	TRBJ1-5	TGTGCCAGCAAGCCCGGCGAGACTATCTATAGCAATCAGCCCCAGCATTTT	CASKPGETIYSNQPQHF
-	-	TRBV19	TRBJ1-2	TGTGCCAGTAGTACCTACAGGGAAAGTGGCTACACCTTC	CASSTYRESGYTF
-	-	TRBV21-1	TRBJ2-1	TGTGCCAGCAGCAAAGAAAAACTAGCGGGGATCCACCATGAGCAGTTCTTC	CASSKEKLAGIHHEQFF
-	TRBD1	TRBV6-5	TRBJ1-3	TGTGCCAGCAGGGTTGGGACAGGGGGCGGAAACACCATATATTTT	CASRVGTGGGNTIYF
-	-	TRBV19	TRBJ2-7	TGTGCCAGTAGTCCCACCGGGGACCGAAACTACGAGCAGTACTTC	CASSPTGDRNYEQYF
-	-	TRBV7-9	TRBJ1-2	TGTGCCAGCAGCTCTACCCGGGACTTATATGGCTACACCTTC	CASSSTRDLYGYTF
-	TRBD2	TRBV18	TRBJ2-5	TGTGCCAGCTCTCGAAACTCCGGGACTACGTTAGAGACCCAGTACTTC	CASSRNSGTTLETQYF
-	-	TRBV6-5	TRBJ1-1	TGTGCCAGCAGCCCCCGCAGATACACTGAAGCTTTCTTT	CASSPRRYTEAFF
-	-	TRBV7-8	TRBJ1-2	TGTGCCAGCAGCTTAGCGGGGGGATATGGCTACACCTTC	CASSLAGGYGYTF
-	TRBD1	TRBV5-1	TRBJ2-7	TGCGCCAGCAGCTTGGTCGCGGGACAGGTCGCCTACGAGCAGTACTTC	CASSLVAGQVAYEQYF
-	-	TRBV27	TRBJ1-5	TGTGCCAGCAGTTTATCGATGCAGGGCTATAGCAATCAGCCCCAGCATTTT	CASSLSMQGYSNQPQHF
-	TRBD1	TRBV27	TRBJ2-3	TGTGCCAGCAGTAAGCCCCGGACAGGGAGTAGAGATACGCAGTATTTT	CASSKPRTGSRDTQYF
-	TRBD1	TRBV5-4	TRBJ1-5	TGTGCCAGCAGCGTGGACAGGGGAAATCAGCCCCAGCATTTT	CASSVDRGNQPQHF
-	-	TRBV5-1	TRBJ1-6	TGCGCCAGCAGCTTTAACGGGGGCTCTAATTCACCCCTCCACTTT	CASSFNGGSNSPLHF